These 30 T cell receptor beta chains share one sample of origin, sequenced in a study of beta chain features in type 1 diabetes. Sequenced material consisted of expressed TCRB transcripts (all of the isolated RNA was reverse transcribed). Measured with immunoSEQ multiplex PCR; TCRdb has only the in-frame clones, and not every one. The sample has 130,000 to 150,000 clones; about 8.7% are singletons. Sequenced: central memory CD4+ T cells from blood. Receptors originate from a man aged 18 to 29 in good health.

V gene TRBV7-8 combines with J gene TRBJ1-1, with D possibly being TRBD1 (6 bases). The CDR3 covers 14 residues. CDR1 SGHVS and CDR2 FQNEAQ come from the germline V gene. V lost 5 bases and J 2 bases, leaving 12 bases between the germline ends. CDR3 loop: CASSIQGPNTEAFF. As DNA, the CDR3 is TGTGCCAGCAGCATACAGGGACCAAACACTGAAGCTTTCTTT.

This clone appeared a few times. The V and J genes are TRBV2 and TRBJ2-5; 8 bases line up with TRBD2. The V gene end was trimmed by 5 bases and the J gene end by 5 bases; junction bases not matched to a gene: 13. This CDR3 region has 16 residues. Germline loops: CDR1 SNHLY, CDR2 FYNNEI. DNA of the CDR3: TGTGCCAGCAGTACCGGGGAGCGGGGGAGCCTTGAGACCCAGTACTTC. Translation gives CASSTGERGSLETQYF. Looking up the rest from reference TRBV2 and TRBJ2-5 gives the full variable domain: EPEVTQTPSHQVTQMGQEVILRCVPISNHLYFYWYRQILGQKVEFLVSFYNNEISEKSEIFDDQFSVERPDGSNFTLKIRSTKLEDSAMYFCASSTGERGSLETQYFGPGTRLLVL.

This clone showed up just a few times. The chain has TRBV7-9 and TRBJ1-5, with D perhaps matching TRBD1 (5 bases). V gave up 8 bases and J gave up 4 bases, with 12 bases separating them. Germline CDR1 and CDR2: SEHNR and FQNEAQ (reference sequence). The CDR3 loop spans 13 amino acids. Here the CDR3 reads CASGGDKNQPQHF. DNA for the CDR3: TGTGCCAGCGGGGGGGATAAGAATCAGCCCCAGCATTTT. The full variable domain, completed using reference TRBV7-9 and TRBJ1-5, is DTGVSQNPRHKITKRGQNVTFRCDPISEHNRLYWYRQTLGQGPEFLTYFQNEAQLEKSRLLSDRFSAERPKGSFSTLEIQRTEQGDSAMYLCASGGDKNQPQHFGDGTRLSIL.

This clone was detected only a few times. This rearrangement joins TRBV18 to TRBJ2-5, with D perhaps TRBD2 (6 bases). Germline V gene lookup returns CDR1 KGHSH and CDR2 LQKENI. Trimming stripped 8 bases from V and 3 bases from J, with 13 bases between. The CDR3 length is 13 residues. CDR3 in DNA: TGTGCCAGCGTCCGGGAGAAAGAAGAGACCCAGTACTTC. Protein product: CASVREKEETQYF.

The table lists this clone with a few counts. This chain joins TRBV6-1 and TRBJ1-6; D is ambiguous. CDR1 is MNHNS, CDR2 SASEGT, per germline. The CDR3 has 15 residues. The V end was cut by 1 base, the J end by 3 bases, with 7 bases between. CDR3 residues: CASSEVGNYNSPLHF. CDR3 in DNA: TGTGCCAGCAGTGAAGTGGGCAACTATAATTCACCCCTCCACTTT.

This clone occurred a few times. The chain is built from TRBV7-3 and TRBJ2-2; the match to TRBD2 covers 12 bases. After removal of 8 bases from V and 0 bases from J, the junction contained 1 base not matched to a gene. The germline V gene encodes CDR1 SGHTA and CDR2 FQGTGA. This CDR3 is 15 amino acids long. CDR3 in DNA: TGTGCCAGCGCTAGCGGGGGGGCGAACACCGGGGAGCTGTTTTTT. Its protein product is CASASGGANTGELFF.

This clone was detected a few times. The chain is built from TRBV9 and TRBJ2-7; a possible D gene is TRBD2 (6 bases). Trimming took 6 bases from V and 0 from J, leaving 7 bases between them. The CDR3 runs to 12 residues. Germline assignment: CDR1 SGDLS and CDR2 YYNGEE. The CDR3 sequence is CASKGLSYEQYF. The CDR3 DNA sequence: TGTGCCAGCAAGGGACTCTCCTACGAGCAGTACTTC.

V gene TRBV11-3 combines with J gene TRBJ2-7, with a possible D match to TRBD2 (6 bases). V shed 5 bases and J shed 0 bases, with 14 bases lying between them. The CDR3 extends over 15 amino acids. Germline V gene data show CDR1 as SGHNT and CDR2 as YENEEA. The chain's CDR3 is CASSPGGGFSYEQYF. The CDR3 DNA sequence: TGTGCCAGCAGCCCCGGTGGGGGGTTCTCCTACGAGCAGTACTTC.

The CDR3 region is CASSLIGQGEAFF. The CDR3 region has the DNA TGTGCCAGCAGCTTAATAGGACAGGGGGAAGCTTTCTTT. V usage is TRBV7-2 and J usage is TRBJ1-1, with 9 bases matching TRBD1. CDR1 SGHTA and CDR2 FQGNSA come from the germline V gene. V dropped 2 bases and J dropped 8; count of bases not matched to a gene: 3. The CDR3 extends over 13 amino acids. Complete variable domain (other parts from reference TRBV7-2 and TRBJ1-1): GAGVSQSPSNKVTEKGKDVELRCDPISGHTALYWYRQSLGQGLEFLIYFQGNSAPDKSGLPSDRFSAERTGGSVSTLTIQRTQQEDSAVYLCASSLIGQGEAFFGQGTRLTVV.

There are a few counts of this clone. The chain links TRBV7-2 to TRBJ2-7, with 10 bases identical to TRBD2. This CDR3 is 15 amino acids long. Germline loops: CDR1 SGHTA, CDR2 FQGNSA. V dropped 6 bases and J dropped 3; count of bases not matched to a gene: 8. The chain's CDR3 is CASRKGLAEHYEQYF. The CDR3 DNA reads TGTGCCAGCAGGAAAGGACTAGCGGAACACTACGAGCAGTACTTC.

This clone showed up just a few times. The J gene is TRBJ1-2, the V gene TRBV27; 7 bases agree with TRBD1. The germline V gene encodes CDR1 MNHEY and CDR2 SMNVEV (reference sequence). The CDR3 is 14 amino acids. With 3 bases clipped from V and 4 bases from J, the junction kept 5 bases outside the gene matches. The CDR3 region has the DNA TGTGCCAGCAGTTTCTCGGACAGGCCCTATGGCTACACCTTC. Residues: CASSFSDRPYGYTF.

CDR3 region: CASSYSGQGTYEQYF. CDR3 in DNA: TGTGCCAGCAGCTACTCAGGACAGGGAACCTACGAGCAGTACTTC. This chain uses TRBV5-8 with TRBJ2-7; 8 bases map to TRBD1. V gave up 3 bases and J gave up 2 bases; unmatched junction bases: 7. CDR3 size: 15 residues. CDR1 SGHTS and CDR2 YDEGEE come from the germline V gene.

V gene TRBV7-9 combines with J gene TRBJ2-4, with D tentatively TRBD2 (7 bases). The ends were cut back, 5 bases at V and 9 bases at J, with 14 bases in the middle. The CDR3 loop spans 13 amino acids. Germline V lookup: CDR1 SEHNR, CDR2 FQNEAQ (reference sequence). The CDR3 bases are TGTGCCAGCAGCCAGGCGGGGGCCGGCATTCAGTACTTC. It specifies CASSQAGAGIQYF.

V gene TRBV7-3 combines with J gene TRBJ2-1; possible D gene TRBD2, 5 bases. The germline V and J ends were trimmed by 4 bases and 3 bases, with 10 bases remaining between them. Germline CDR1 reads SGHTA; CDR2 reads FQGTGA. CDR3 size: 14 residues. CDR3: CASSSYGDYNEQFF. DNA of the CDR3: TGTGCCAGCAGCTCCTACGGGGACTACAATGAGCAGTTCTTC.

CDR3: CAWSLTGKVASNQPQHF. The CDR3 DNA sequence: TGTGCCTGGAGCCTAACAGGGAAGGTGGCCTCCAATCAGCCCCAGCATTTT. This sequence joins TRBV30 and TRBJ1-5, with D perhaps matching TRBD1 (6 bases). CDR3 length: 17 amino acids. Looked up from germline, CDR1 is GTSNPN and CDR2 is SVGIG (reference sequence). Trimming left V 3 bases short and J 3 bases short, with 21 bases between.

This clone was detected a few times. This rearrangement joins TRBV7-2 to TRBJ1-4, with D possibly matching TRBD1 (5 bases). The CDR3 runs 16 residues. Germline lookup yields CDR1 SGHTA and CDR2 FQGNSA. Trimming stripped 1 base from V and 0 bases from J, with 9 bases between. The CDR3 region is CASSLDRTTTNEKLFF. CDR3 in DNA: TGTGCCAGCAGCTTAGACAGGACTACAACTAATGAAAAACTGTTTTTT.

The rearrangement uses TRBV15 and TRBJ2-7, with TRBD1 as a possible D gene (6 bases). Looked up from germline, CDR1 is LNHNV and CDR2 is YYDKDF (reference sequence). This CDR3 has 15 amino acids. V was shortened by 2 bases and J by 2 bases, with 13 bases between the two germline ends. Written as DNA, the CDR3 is TGTGCCACCAGCAGACAAGGGGGTTTCGCCTACGAGCAGTACTTC. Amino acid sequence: CATSRQGGFAYEQYF.

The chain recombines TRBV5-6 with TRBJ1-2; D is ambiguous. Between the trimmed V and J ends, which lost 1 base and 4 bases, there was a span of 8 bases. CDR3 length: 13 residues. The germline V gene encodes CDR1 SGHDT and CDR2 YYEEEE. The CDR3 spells CASSLTRGYGYTF. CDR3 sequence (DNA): TGTGCCAGCAGCTTGACTCGGGGCTATGGCTACACCTTC.

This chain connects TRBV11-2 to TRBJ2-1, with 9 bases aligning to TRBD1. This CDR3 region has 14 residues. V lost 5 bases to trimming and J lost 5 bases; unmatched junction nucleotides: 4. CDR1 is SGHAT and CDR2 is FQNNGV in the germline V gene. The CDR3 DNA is TGTGCCAGCAGCACCCGGACAGGGGACAATGAGCAGTTCTTC. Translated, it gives CASSTRTGDNEQFF.

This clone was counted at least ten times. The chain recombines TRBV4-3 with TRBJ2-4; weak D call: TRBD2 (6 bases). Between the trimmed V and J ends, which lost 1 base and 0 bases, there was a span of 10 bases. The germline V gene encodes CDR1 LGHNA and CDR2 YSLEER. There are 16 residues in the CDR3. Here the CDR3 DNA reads TGCGCCAGCAGCCAAGGTGTTAGCGGAGCCAAAAACATTCAGTACTTC. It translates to CASSQGVSGAKNIQYF.

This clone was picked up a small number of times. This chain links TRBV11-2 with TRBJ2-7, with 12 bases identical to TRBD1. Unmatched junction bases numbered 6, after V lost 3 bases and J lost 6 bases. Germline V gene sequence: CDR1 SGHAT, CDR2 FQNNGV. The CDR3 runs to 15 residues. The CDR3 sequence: CASSLSLGQGAEQYF. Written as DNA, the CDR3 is TGTGCCAGCAGCTTGAGTCTGGGACAGGGGGCCGAGCAGTACTTC.

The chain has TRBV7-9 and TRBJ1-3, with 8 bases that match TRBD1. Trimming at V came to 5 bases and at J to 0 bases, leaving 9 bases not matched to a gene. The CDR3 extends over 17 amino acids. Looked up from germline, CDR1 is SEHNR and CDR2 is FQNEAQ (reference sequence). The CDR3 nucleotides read TGTGCCAGCAGCGCAAGACAGGGGCGACCCTCTGGAAACACCATATATTTT. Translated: CASSARQGRPSGNTIYF.

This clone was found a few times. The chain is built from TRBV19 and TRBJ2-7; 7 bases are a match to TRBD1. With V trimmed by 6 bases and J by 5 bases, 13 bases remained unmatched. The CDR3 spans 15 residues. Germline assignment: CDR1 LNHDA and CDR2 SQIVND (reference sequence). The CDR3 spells CASSGQAILGDEQYF. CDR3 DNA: TGTGCCAGTAGCGGACAGGCGATCTTGGGGGACGAGCAGTACTTC.

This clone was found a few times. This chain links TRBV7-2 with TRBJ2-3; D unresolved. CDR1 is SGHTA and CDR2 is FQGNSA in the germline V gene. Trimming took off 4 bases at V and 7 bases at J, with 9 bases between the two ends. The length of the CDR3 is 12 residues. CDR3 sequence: CASSSVTYTQYF. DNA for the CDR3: TGTGCCAGCAGCTCGGTTACGTATACGCAGTATTTT. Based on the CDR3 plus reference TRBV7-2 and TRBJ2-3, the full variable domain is GAGVSQSPSNKVTEKGKDVELRCDPISGHTALYWYRQSLGQGLEFLIYFQGNSAPDKSGLPSDRFSAERTGGSVSTLTIQRTQQEDSAVYLCASSSVTYTQYFGPGTRLTVL.

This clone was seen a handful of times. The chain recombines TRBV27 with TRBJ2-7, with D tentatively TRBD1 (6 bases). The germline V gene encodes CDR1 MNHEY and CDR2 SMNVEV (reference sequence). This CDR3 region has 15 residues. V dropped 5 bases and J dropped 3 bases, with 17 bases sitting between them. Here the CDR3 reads CASSPGAGVGYEQYF. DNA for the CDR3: TGTGCCAGCAGTCCAGGGGCCGGGGTGGGCTACGAGCAGTACTTC.

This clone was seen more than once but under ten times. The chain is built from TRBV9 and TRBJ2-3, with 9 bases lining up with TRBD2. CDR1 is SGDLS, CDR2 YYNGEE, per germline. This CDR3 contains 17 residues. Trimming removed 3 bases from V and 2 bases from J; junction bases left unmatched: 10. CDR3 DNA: TGTGCCAGCAGCGCGAGCTCGACTAGCGGATACACAGATACGCAGTATTTT. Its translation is CASSASSTSGYTDTQYF.

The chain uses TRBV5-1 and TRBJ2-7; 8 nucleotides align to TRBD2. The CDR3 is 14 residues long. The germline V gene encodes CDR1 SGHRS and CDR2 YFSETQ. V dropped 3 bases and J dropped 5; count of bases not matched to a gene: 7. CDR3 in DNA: TGCGCCAGCAGCTCGGGGACTAGGATCCACGAGCAGTACTTC. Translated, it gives CASSSGTRIHEQYF.

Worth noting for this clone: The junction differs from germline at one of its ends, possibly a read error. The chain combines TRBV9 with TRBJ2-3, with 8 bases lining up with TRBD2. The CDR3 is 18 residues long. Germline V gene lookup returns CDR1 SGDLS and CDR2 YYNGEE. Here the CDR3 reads CAGSVGTAGGGSTDTQYF. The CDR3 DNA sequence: TGTGCCGGCAGCGTAGGTACCGCGGGGGGTGGAAGCACAGATACGCAGTATTTT.

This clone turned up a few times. For the CDR3, the DNA is TGTGCCAGCAGCTCTCCGACAGGCTTAAGTACAGATACGCAGTATTTT. The encoded protein is CASSSPTGLSTDTQYF. The chain is built from TRBV7-9 and TRBJ2-3; D may be TRBD1 (6 bases). Germline V gene sequence: CDR1 SEHNR, CDR2 FQNEAQ (reference sequence). With 4 bases removed from V and 3 bases from J, the gap between germline ends came to 17 bases. The CDR3 has 16 amino acids. Together with reference TRBV7-9 and TRBJ2-3, the CDR3 gives the full variable domain: DTGVSQNPRHKITKRGQNVTFRCDPISEHNRLYWYRQTLGQGPEFLTYFQNEAQLEKSRLLSDRFSAERPKGSFSTLEIQRTEQGDSAMYLCASSSPTGLSTDTQYFGPGTRLTVL.

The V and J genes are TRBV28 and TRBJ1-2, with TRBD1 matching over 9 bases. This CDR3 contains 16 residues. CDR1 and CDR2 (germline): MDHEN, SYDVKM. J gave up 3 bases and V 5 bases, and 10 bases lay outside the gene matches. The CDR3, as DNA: TGTGCCAGCAGTATCAGGACAGGGGCGACTTACTATGGCTACACCTTC. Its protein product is CASSIRTGATYYGYTF.